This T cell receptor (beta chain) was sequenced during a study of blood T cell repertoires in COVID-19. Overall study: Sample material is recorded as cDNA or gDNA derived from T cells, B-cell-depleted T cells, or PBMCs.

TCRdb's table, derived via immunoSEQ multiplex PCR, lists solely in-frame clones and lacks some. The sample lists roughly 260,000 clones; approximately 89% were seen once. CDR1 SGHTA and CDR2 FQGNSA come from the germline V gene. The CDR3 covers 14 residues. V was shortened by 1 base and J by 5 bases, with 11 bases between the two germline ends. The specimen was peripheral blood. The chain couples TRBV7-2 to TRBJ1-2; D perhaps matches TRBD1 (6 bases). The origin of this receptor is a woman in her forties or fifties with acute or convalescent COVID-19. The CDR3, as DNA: TGTGCCAGCAGCTTAGTTGGGCAGGGGTATGGCTACACCTTC. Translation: CASSLVGQGYGYTF.